Shown below are 19 T cell receptor beta chains from a single sample sequenced in a study of response to subunit inactivated influenza vaccine. TCRdb used MiXCR to reprocess the RT-PCR reads, holding one entry per CDR3 protein. The table has hundreds of thousands of distinct CDR3 sequences, approximately 15% seen once. The sequencing used PBMCs from blood, collected 11 to 12 days after vaccination. These receptors were taken from a man aged 45 to 65 who received an inactivated influenza vaccine.

The rearrangement uses TRBV5-1 and TRBJ1-4; D gene ambiguous. The CDR3 runs to 15 residues. With 5 bases removed from V and 0 bases from J, the gap between germline ends came to 11 bases. Germline V gene lookup returns CDR1 SGHRS and CDR2 YFSETQ. CDR3 sequence: CASRSSLATNEKLFF. The DNA of the CDR3 is TGCGCCAGCAGGTCCAGCCTTGCAACTAATGAAAAACTGTTTTTT.

The sample holds a few counts of this clonotype. This chain uses TRBV20-1 with TRBJ1-5, with D unresolved. This CDR3 has 15 residues. Trimming cost V 3 bases and J 0 bases, with 12 bases left between them. The V gene's germline CDR1 is DFQATT and CDR2 SNEGSKA (reference sequence). The CDR3 sequence: CSASLRQVSNQPQHF. CDR3 DNA: TGCAGTGCTAGCCTTCGTCAAGTTAGCAATCAGCCCCAGCATTTT.

CDR3 in amino acids: CASSGLGPYGYTF. In DNA form, the CDR3 reads TGTGCCAGCAGTGGTCTCGGCCCCTATGGCTACACCTTC. V usage is TRBV6-1 and J usage is TRBJ1-2; the D is unclear. The germline V gene encodes CDR1 MNHNS and CDR2 SASEGT. The CDR3 extends over 13 amino acids. With 4 bases removed from V and 4 bases from J, the gap between germline ends came to 10 bases.

The rearrangement uses TRBV7-2 and TRBJ2-3, with 9 positions matching TRBD2. Per the germline V gene, CDR1 is SGHTA and CDR2 is FQGNSA. J was trimmed by 8 bases and V by 4 bases; bases with no gene match: 7. The CDR3 has 14 residues. The CDR3: CASSSGTSLGTQYF. CDR3 coding DNA: TGTGCCAGCAGCTCCGGGACTAGCTTGGGTACGCAGTATTTT.

The V and J genes are TRBV7-2 and TRBJ1-2; 10 bases map to TRBD1. The CDR3 consists of 13 residues. The junction had 1 base not matched to a gene; V was cut back by 4 bases and J by 5 bases. The V gene's germline CDR1 is SGHTA and CDR2 FQGNSA. The CDR3 DNA sequence: TGTGCCAGCAGCTGGGGACAGGGGTATGGCTACACCTTC. This encodes CASSWGQGYGYTF.

The chain uses TRBV9 and TRBJ1-2; D perhaps matches TRBD1 (5 bases). The length of the CDR3 is 17 residues. V lost 0 bases to trimming and J lost 0 bases, with 15 bases between them. Germline lookup yields CDR1 SGDLS and CDR2 YYNGEE. CDR3: CASSVGKGPGPNYGYTF. In DNA, the CDR3 is TGTGCCAGCAGCGTAGGTAAAGGGCCGGGGCCTAACTATGGCTACACCTTC.

This chain connects TRBV28 to TRBJ1-5; weak D call: TRBD1 (6 bases). This CDR3 region has 17 residues. The ends were cut back, 5 bases at V and 4 bases at J, with 21 bases in the middle. The germline V gene has CDR1 MDHEN and CDR2 SYDVKM. The CDR3 DNA reads as TGTGCCAGCAGTCGTCGAAGCTGGACAGACCCTAATCAGCCCCAGCATTTT. This translates into CASSRRSWTDPNQPQHF.

V and J are TRBV28 and TRBJ2-1; 9 bases agree with TRBD2. The V and J ends lost 4 bases and 0 bases, in that order; junction bases with no gene match: 10. Germline V gene sequence: CDR1 MDHEN, CDR2 SYDVKM. This CDR3 region has 18 residues. The CDR3 here is CASSSQAGGTSSYNEQFF. The CDR3 DNA reads TGTGCCAGCAGTTCCCAAGCGGGAGGCACGAGCTCCTACAATGAGCAGTTCTTC.

The gene calls are TRBV30 and TRBJ2-1; D gene ambiguous. The CDR3 contains 11 residues. CDR1 and CDR2 (germline): GTSNPN, SVGIG (reference sequence). Between the trimmed V and J ends, which lost 2 bases and 3 bases, there was a span of 2 bases. In nucleotides, the CDR3 is TGTGCCTGGAGTCACTACAATGAGCAGTTCTTC. Encoded protein: CAWSHYNEQFF. The variable domain in full, completed from reference TRBV30 and TRBJ2-1, reads SQTIHQWPATLVQPVGSPLSLECTVEGTSNPNLYWYRQAAGRGLQLLFYSVGIGQISSEVPQNLSASRPQDRQFILSSKKLLLSDSGFYLCAWSHYNEQFFGPGTRLTVL.

The chain couples TRBV7-2 to TRBJ2-7; D gene uncertain. Germline CDR1 is SGHTA and CDR2 is FQGNSA. The CDR3 contains 13 residues. The V end lost 0 bases, the J end lost 7 bases, and 10 bases lay between the germline ends. The CDR3 region is CASSLARETEQYF. The CDR3 coding sequence is TGTGCCAGCAGCTTAGCGAGAGAGACAGAGCAGTACTTC. The full variable domain, with the rest looked up from reference TRBV7-2 and TRBJ2-7, is GAGVSQSPSNKVTEKGKDVELRCDPISGHTALYWYRQSLGQGLEFLIYFQGNSAPDKSGLPSDRFSAERTGGSVSTLTIQRTQQEDSAVYLCASSLARETEQYFGPGTRLTVT.

V gene TRBV5-6 combines with J gene TRBJ2-4, with TRBD1 matching 8 bases. J lost 5 bases, V lost 5 bases, and 9 bases had no gene match. The germline V gene encodes CDR1 SGHDT and CDR2 YYEEEE. The CDR3 consists of 15 residues. The CDR3 bases are TGTGCCAGCAGAACCGGGACAGGATTCCAAAACATTCAGTACTTC. Amino acids: CASRTGTGFQNIQYF.

The table lists this clonotype with a few counts. V and J are TRBV15 and TRBJ1-1; no definite D call. Trimming took off 0 bases at V and 5 bases at J, with 10 bases between the two ends. Germline V gives CDR1 LNHNV, CDR2 YYDKDF (reference sequence). The length of the CDR3 is 14 residues. CDR3 loop: CATSRDARLTEAFF. As DNA, the CDR3 is TGTGCCACCAGCAGAGATGCTCGTTTGACTGAAGCTTTCTTT.

The DNA of the CDR3 is TGTGCCAGCGGGACTAAATTGAACACTGAAGCTTTCTTT. Its translation is CASGTKLNTEAFF. This chain connects TRBV2 to TRBJ1-1, with D tentatively TRBD1 (5 bases). Trimming removed 8 bases from V and 0 bases from J, with 10 bases in between. CDR3 length: 13 amino acids. Germline V CDR1 and CDR2: SNHLY, FYNNEI.

This clonotype was detected only a few times. The chain is built from TRBV28 and TRBJ2-2; tentative D call: TRBD2 (6 bases). The CDR3 has 17 amino acids. The ends were cut back, 5 bases at V and 5 bases at J, with 21 bases in the middle. Germline CDR1 MDHEN, CDR2 SYDVKM. The CDR3 region is CASSPLAIAEGTGELFF. The CDR3, as DNA: TGTGCCAGCAGTCCCCTCGCGATCGCGGAGGGAACCGGGGAGCTGTTTTTT.

The chain links TRBV11-2 to TRBJ2-6, with 9 bases fitting TRBD1. Germline CDR1 reads SGHAT; CDR2 reads FQNNGV. The CDR3 has 18 amino acids. Trimming removed 1 base from V and 0 bases from J; junction bases left unmatched: 4. DNA of the CDR3: TGTGCCAGCAGCTTAGTTGGGACAGGGACCTCTGGGGCCAACGTCCTGACTTTC. Encoded protein: CASSLVGTGTSGANVLTF.

The CDR3 nucleotides read TGCGCCAGCAGCACGAACCTTGGGGAGACCCAGTACTTC. Translating gives CASSTNLGETQYF. The chain uses TRBV5-1 and TRBJ2-5; the D is unclear. Germline V gene data show CDR1 as SGHRS and CDR2 as YFSETQ. The CDR3 loop spans 13 amino acids. The V end was cut by 4 bases, the J end by 5 bases, with 12 bases between.

At least ten counts were recorded for this clonotype. This chain uses TRBV6-5 with TRBJ2-7, with TRBD2 matching over 10 bases. After removal of 2 bases from V and 5 bases from J, the junction contained 6 bases not matched to a gene. This CDR3 is 15 amino acids long. CDR1 and CDR2 from the germline V gene are MNHEY and SVGAGI. The CDR3 DNA reads as TGTGCCAGCAGTTACCTAGCGGGAGATCTCCACGAGCAGTACTTC. Its translation: CASSYLAGDLHEQYF.

The table lists this clonotype with a few counts. The CDR3 DNA is TGTGCCAGCAGTCCCTGGGACAGGGAATCCTATGGCTACACCTTC. Its protein is CASSPWDRESYGYTF. The chain couples TRBV12-3 or TRBV12-4 to TRBJ1-2; TRBD1 agrees at 9 bases. The CDR3 covers 15 residues. J lost 4 bases, V lost 5 bases, and 8 bases had no gene match.

This clonotype was counted a few times. The DNA of the CDR3 is TGTGCCAGCAGTGAACAACAGGCTAAAAACACCATATATTTT. Amino acids: CASSEQQAKNTIYF. This sequence joins TRBV25-1 and TRBJ1-3, with a tentative D call TRBD1 (5 bases). Germline V gene lookup returns CDR1 MGHDK and CDR2 SYGVNS. CDR3 length: 14 amino acids. The V end lost 2 bases, the J end lost 6 bases, and 11 bases lay between the germline ends.